These T cell receptor beta chains were read from a single sample in a study of blood T cell repertoires in COVID-19. Using immunoSEQ multiplex PCR, the repertoire was profiled, and TCRdb retains in-frame clones only, with some absent. The sample consists of some 170,000 clones, approximately 83% of them appearing once. The sample was peripheral blood. These receptors came from a woman older than 75 with active or convalescent COVID-19. CDR3s include the opening cysteine and the closing phenylalanine or tryptophan. The D gene is left open where the match is weak. Rows give clone size only sometimes, using once, few, many, or a class for an expanded clone.

NA	TRBV18	TRBD1	TRBJ1-3	CASSPTTGQGSSGNTIYF	TGTGCCAGCTCACCCACAACGGGACAGGGGAGCTCTGGAAACACCATATATTTT
NA	TRBV6-5	NA	TRBJ1-1	CASSPGGAGTEAFF	TGTGCCAGCAGTCCCGGGGGGGCGGGCACTGAAGCTTTCTTT
NA	TRBV7-6	NA	TRBJ1-6	CASSSSGYYNSPLHF	TGTGCCAGCAGCTCCTCAGGCTACTATAATTCACCCCTCCACTTT
NA	TRBV10-3	TRBD1	TRBJ2-1	CATKGDRGSYNEQFF	TGTGCCACGAAAGGGGACAGGGGATCCTACAATGAGCAGTTCTTC
NA	TRBV6-6	TRBD1	TRBJ2-5	CASIFVTGGRETQYF	TGTGCCAGCATTTTTGTGACAGGGGGCAGGGAGACCCAGTACTTC
NA	TRBV12-5	TRBD1	TRBJ1-1	CASGNRQGQLTPEAFF	TGTGCTAGTGGAAACCGTCAGGGACAGCTCACCCCTGAAGCTTTCTTT
NA	TRBV19	TRBD1	TRBJ2-7	CASQDRGIGEQYF	TGTGCCAGCCAGGACAGGGGGATTGGCGAGCAGTACTTC
NA	TRBV7-2	TRBD1	TRBJ2-5	CASSPWTGGGETQYF	TGTGCCAGCAGCCCGTGGACAGGTGGGGGAGAGACCCAGTACTTC
NA	TRBV6-2/TRBV6-3	TRBD1	TRBJ1-1	CASSDRTGRSEAFF	TGTGCCAGCAGTGATCGGACAGGGAGGTCAGAAGCTTTCTTT
NA	TRBV12-5	NA	TRBJ1-5	CASGRDSNQPQHF	TGTGCTAGTGGGAGGGATAGCAATCAGCCCCAGCATTTT
NA	TRBV11-2	NA	TRBJ1-4	CASSPYRAPYEKLFF	TGTGCCAGCAGCCCTTACAGGGCTCCATATGAAAAACTGTTTTTT
NA	TRBV4-3	NA	TRBJ1-2	CASSPGGSNYGYTF	TGCGCCAGCAGCCCGGGGGGGTCGAACTATGGCTACACCTTC
NA	TRBV6-5	NA	TRBJ1-1	CASSYSIVRTEAFF	TGTGCCAGCAGTTACTCTATCGTCCGCACTGAAGCTTTCTTT
NA	TRBV6-2/TRBV6-3	TRBD1	TRBJ1-6	CASSSGTGRPLHF	TGTGCCAGCAGCTCCGGGACAGGGAGACCCCTCCACTTT
NA	TRBV11-3	TRBD1	TRBJ1-1	CASSTHRGREAEAFF	TGTGCCAGCAGCACCCACAGGGGGCGAGAGGCTGAAGCTTTCTTT
NA	TRBV6-4	TRBD1	TRBJ1-2	CASSDSGTGLYGYTF	TGTGCCAGCAGTGACTCTGGGACAGGGCTCTATGGCTACACCTTC
NA	TRBV7-2	NA	TRBJ1-1	CASRDSSGSGAFF	TGTGCCAGCAGGGACAGTTCGGGAAGTGGGGCTTTCTTT
once	TRBV3-1/TRBV3-2	TRBD1	TRBJ1-6	CASSHRDSQPHNNSPLHF	TGTGCCAGCAGTCACCGGGACAGTCAGCCCCACAACAATTCACCCCTCCACTTT
NA	TRBV19	TRBD1	TRBJ1-5	CASSISGTASNQPQHF	TGTGCCAGTAGTATCTCGGGGACAGCTAGCAATCAGCCCCAGCATTTT
NA	TRBV10-2	TRBD1	TRBJ2-7	CASSDFGRGLSYEQYF	TGCGCCAGCAGTGATTTTGGCAGGGGGCTCTCCTACGAGCAGTACTTC
NA	TRBV10-3	NA	TRBJ1-1	CAISPPGQNTEAFF	TGTGCCATCAGCCCCCCCGGACAGAACACTGAAGCTTTCTTT
NA	TRBV6-5	NA	TRBJ1-2	CASSYWSGGELYGYTF	TGTGCCAGCAGTTACTGGTCGGGAGGGGAGCTCTATGGCTACACCTTC
NA	TRBV7-9	NA	TRBJ2-3	CASSLAGAVDTQYF	TGTGCCAGCAGCTTAGCTGGGGCTGTAGATACGCAGTATTTT
NA	TRBV18	TRBD1	TRBJ2-7	CASSARGTGAYEQYF	TGTGCCAGCTCAGCCCGCGGGACAGGGGCCTACGAGCAGTACTTC
NA	TRBV3-1/TRBV3-2	NA	TRBJ2-5	CASSGGAVKTQYF	TGTGCCAGCAGCGGGGGGGCCGTCAAGACCCAGTACTTC
NA	TRBV18	TRBD1	TRBJ1-2	CASSLGDRERYTF	TGTGCCAGCTCCCTGGGGGACAGGGAGCGCTACACCTTC
NA	TRBV27	TRBD1	TRBJ2-2	CASSQTGGPTGELFF	TGTGCCAGCAGTCAAACAGGGGGCCCCACCGGGGAGCTGTTTTTT
NA	TRBV7-2	TRBD2	TRBJ2-1	CASSLAGRLANNEQFF	TGTGCCAGCAGCTTAGCAGGTAGACTAGCCAACAATGAGCAGTTCTTC
NA	TRBV10-2	TRBD1	TRBJ1-5	CASSESGGQVGQPQHF	TGCGCCAGCAGTGAGTCAGGTGGACAGGTTGGTCAGCCCCAGCATTTT
NA	TRBV3-1/TRBV3-2	NA	TRBJ2-2	CASSQLRGANTGELFF	TGTGCCAGCAGCCAACTCCGGGGGGCTAACACCGGGGAGCTGTTTTTT
few	TRBV19	TRBD1	TRBJ1-5	CASSIVDRGRFNQPQHF	TGTGCCAGTAGTATAGTGGACAGGGGGCGCTTCAATCAGCCCCAGCATTTT
NA	TRBV1	NA	TRBJ2-7	CTSSPSYERTDTYEQYF	TGCACCAGCAGCCCATCCTATGAAAGGACAGACACCTACGAGCAGTACTTC
few	TRBV7-8	TRBD1	TRBJ1-3	CASSLMGQGSGNTIYF	TGTGCCAGCAGCTTAATGGGACAGGGGTCGGGAAACACCATATATTTT
NA	TRBV19	NA	TRBJ1-1	CASSIDAGLATEAFF	TGTGCCAGTAGTATAGACGCAGGGTTGGCCACTGAAGCTTTCTTT
NA	TRBV6-1	NA	TRBJ1-3	CASSEKKQGGNTIYF	TGTGCCAGCAGTGAAAAGAAACAGGGAGGAAACACCATATATTTT